This is a list of T cell receptor beta chains from one sample in a study of tumor and adjacent non-tumor tissue in lung cancer. TCRdb fed the multiplex PCR reads into MiXCR, producing one record per CDR3 protein. Of roughly 74,000 distinct CDR3 sequences listed, 76% are singletons. Sequencing was done on a sample of distant non-tumor lung tissue. The receptors derive from a man aged 70 or older with non-small cell lung cancer. CDR3s include the opening cysteine and the closing phenylalanine or tryptophan. D genes are given only for firm matches. Size tells how often a clone was seen (once, few, many) or the class of an expanded clone, and some rows leave it out.

v_gene,j_gene,d_gene,abundance,CDR3aa,CDR3nt
TRBV5-5,TRBJ1-1,.,.,CASSLGTAAEAFF,TGTGCCAGCAGCTTGGGAACCGCGGCTGAAGCTTTCTTT
TRBV7-8,TRBJ2-1,.,many,CASSSPPRDEQFF,TGTGCCAGCAGCTCCCCCCCAAGGGATGAGCAGTTCTTC
TRBV6-2/TRBV6-3,TRBJ1-5,.,.,CASGRAEAGQPQHF,TGTGCCAGTGGCAGGGCGGAGGCGGGGCAGCCCCAGCATTTT
TRBV12-3/TRBV12-4,TRBJ2-4,.,many,CASSQQRLAKNIQYF,TGTGCCAGCAGCCAGCAGCGGCTAGCCAAAAACATTCAGTACTTC
TRBV7-9,TRBJ2-3,TRBD2,.,CASEGLAGGLDTEYF,TGTGCCAGCGAGGGACTAGCGGGGGGCTTAGATACGGAGTATTTT
TRBV28,TRBJ2-1,.,.,CASNLTTGWNNEQLF,TGTGCCAGCAATCTCACGACAGGTTGGAACAATGAGCAGTTGTTC
TRBV10-3,TRBJ1-2,.,.,CAYSRSPNYGYTF,TGTGCCTATTCCCGGTCCCCTAACTATGGTTACACCTTC
TRBV2,TRBJ2-7,.,.,CVSRDPWETPYEHYF,TGTGTCAGCAGGGACCCATGGGAGACCCCATACGAGCATTACTTC
TRBV11-3,TRBJ2-2,TRBD2,.,CASSRLLARNTWDLFF,TGTGCCAGCAGTCGCCTACTAGCGAGGAACACCTGGGACCTGTTTTTT
TRBV11-2,TRBJ1-1,.,many,CASRFANSRNTEDFF,TGTGCCAGCAGATTCGCCAATTCAAGGAACACTGAAGATTTCTTT
TRBV11-2,TRBJ2-3,.,few,CVSSSYSDTASTDTQYF,TGTGTCAGTAGCTCTTACTCTGACACTGCTAGCACAGATACGCAGTATTTT
TRBV11-2,TRBJ2-2,.,.,CASCLQRRGELSF,TGTGCCAGCTGCTTACAGCGTCGAGGGGAGCTGTCTTTT
TRBV29-1,TRBJ1-5,.,large,CSVEEGLGQPQHF,TGCAGCGTTGAAGAGGGGCTAGGTCAGCCCCAGCATTTT
TRBV11-3,TRBJ1-2,.,.,CTRSHPDGLGGYTF,TGTACCAGGAGCCACCCAGACGGGCTGGGGGGCTACACCTTC
TRBV12-3/TRBV12-4,TRBJ2-5,.,.,CASSGLVGAVETQYF,TGTGCCAGCAGCGGGCTAGTGGGAGCTGTGGAGACCCAGTACTTC
TRBV7-8,TRBJ2-2,.,.,CANSLGIGELFF,TGTGCCAACAGCTTAGGAATCGGGGAGCTGTTTTTT
TRBV6-1,TRBJ2-5,.,.,CATRESAAGRETQYF,TGTGCCACTCGTGAAAGCGCTGCGGGGCGGGAGACCCAGTACTTC
TRBV28,TRBJ2-1,.,.,CASSSITVSRTYNEQFF,TGTGCCAGCAGCTCTATAACGGTTAGCAGGACCTACAATGAGCAGTTCTTC
TRBV6-5,TRBJ1-3,.,.,CVSRLDSGITIYF,TGTGTCAGCAGACTGGACTCTGGAATCACCATATATTTT
TRBV29-1,TRBJ2-7,.,.,CSVEFRDETYEQYF,TGCAGCGTTGAATTTAGAGACGAAACCTACGAGCAGTACTTC
TRBV6-2/TRBV6-3,TRBJ1-1,TRBD1,.,CASTTRQGTNSEAFF,TGTGCCAGCACTACAAGACAGGGGACGAACTCTGAAGCTTTCTTT
TRBV5-4,TRBJ2-3,.,.,CASSLTCDTQYF,TGTGCCAGCAGCTTGACTTGCGATACGCAGTATTTC
TRBV11-2,TRBJ2-7,.,.,CDSSFHGHYEHYF,TGTGACAGCAGCTTTCACGGACACTACGAGCATTACTTC
TRBV4-1,TRBJ2-2,.,.,CASSQEGGFFANTGELFF,TGCGCCAGCAGCCAAGAGGGGGGATTTTTCGCGAACACCGGGGAGCTGTTTTTT
TRBV6-2/TRBV6-3,TRBJ1-1,.,.,CASGFPRAVNIEAFF,TGTGCCAGCGGTTTCCCAAGAGCCGTGAACATTGAAGCTTTCTTT
TRBV11-2,TRBJ2-1,TRBD2,.,CASSLAGVRNEQFF,TGTGCTAGCAGCTTAGCGGGGGTGCGGAATGAGCAGTTCTTC
TRBV6-6,TRBJ2-2,.,few,CASRDRGTWELFF,TGTGCCAGCAGAGATAGGGGTACCTGGGAACTGTTTTTT
TRBV5-1,TRBJ2-2,.,.,CASRSSGQNTGELFF,TGCGCCAGCAGATCTTCAGGACAGAACACCGGGGAGCTGTTTTTT
TRBV6-2/TRBV6-3,TRBJ2-2,.,once,CASSRINTGELSF,TGTGCCAGCAGCAGAATTAACACCGGGGAGCTGTCGTTT
TRBV5-1,TRBJ2-1,TRBD1,.,CANSSGQIHDEQFF,TGCGCCAACAGCTCGGGACAGATCCACGATGAGCAGTTCTTC
TRBV11-3,TRBJ1-1,.,once,CASSFPDRNPNTEAFF,TGTGCTAGCAGCTTCCCGGACAGAAACCCGAACACTGAAGCTTTCTTT
TRBV11-2,TRBJ2-1,.,few,CASVLGSSAASYNEQFF,TGTGCCAGCGTTTTGGGCTCCAGTGCCGCCTCCTACAATGAGCAGTTCTTC
TRBV6-6,TRBJ1-1,.,.,CANSYSKRHTMNTEAFF,TGTGCCAACAGTTACTCGAAGCGTCATACCATGAACACTGAAGCTTTCTTT
TRBV12-3/TRBV12-4,TRBJ2-5,.,.,CASSVLTRVVETQYF,TGTGCCAGCAGCGTGCTAACGAGAGTGGTGGAGACCCAGTACTTC
TRBV11-2,TRBJ2-2,.,.,CASSLVGIGVVGELFF,TGTGCTAGCAGCTTAGTGGGCATAGGGGTTGTCGGGGAGCTATTTTTT
TRBV7-8,TRBJ2-3,.,.,CVSSSLLWGSADTQYF,TGTGTCAGCAGCTCCTTATTATGGGGAAGCGCAGATACGCAGTATTTT
TRBV11-3,TRBJ2-7,.,few,CACSLDGGISYEQYF,TGTGCCTGCAGCTTAGATGGCGGTATAAGCTACGAGCAGTACTTC
TRBV28,TRBJ2-7,.,.,CASRRGTYEQYF,TGTGCCAGCAGGCGGGGTACCTACGAGCAGTACTTC
TRBV6-2/TRBV6-3,TRBJ1-5,.,.,CTSGRAGTGQPQHF,TGTACCAGCGGCAGGGCGGGGACGGGGCAGCCCCAGCATTTT
TRBV4-1,TRBJ2-7,.,.,CASNRGTGRVSEQYF,TGCGCCAGCAACCGCGGTACCGGCAGGGTGAGCGAGCAGTACTTC
TRBV12-3/TRBV12-4,TRBJ1-2,.,.,CASSSRRGGKSYTF,TGTGCCAGCTCATCCCGACGAGGGGGTAAAAGCTACACCTTC
TRBV12-3/TRBV12-4,TRBJ2-4,.,.,CASSLGSLAKNIQYF,TGTGCCAGCAGTTTAGGGAGCCTAGCCAAAAACATCCAGTACTTC
TRBV5-4,TRBJ2-7,.,once,CASSLGSGPTYGQYF,TGTGCCAGCAGCTTGGGATCGGGACCGACCTACGGGCAGTATTTC
TRBV29-1,TRBJ2-2,TRBD1,once,CSLGRGGGTGELFF,TGCAGCCTTGGGCGAGGGGGCGGCACCGGGGAGCTGTTTTTC
TRBV11-2,TRBJ1-1,.,.,CATSPPEGIYTEAFF,TGTGCCACTAGCCCCCCAGAGGGGATTTACACTGAAGCTTTCTTT
TRBV20-1,TRBJ2-1,TRBD2,.,CSDIQREYNEQFF,TGCAGTGATATACAGCGGGAATACAATGAGCAGTTCTTC
TRBV10-2,TRBJ2-2,.,few,CARSDTGELFF,TGCGCCAGGAGTGATACCGGGGAGCTGTTTTTT
TRBV12-3/TRBV12-4,TRBJ2-5,.,.,CAISLSETQYF,TGTGCCATCAGTTTATCGGAGACTCAGTACTTC